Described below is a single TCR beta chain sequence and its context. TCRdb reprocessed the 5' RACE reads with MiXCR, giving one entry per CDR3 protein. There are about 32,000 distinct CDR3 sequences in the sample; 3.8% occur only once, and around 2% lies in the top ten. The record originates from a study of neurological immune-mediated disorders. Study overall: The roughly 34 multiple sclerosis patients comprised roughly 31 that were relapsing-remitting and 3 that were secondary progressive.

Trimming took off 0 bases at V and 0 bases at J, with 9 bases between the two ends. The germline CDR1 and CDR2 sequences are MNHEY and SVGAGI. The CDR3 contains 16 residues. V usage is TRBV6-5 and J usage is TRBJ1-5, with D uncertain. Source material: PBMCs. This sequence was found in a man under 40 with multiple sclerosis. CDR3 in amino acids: CASSYSGRHSNQPQHF. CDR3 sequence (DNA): TGTGCCAGCAGTTACTCGGGCAGACATAGCAATCAGCCCCAGCATTTT.